The 21 T cell receptor beta chains below come from one sample, sequenced in a study of beta chain features in type 1 diabetes. Findings and caveats of the study: Moderately but significantly shorter TCRB CDR3s were found in Type 1 diabetes patients in all four CD4+ subsets.

These TCRs' antigens remain unknown. The isolated RNA, all of it, was reverse transcribed, so expressed TCRB transcripts were what got sequenced. Libraries were prepared by immunoSEQ multiplex PCR; TCRdb keeps only in-frame clonotypes and omits some of them. The profile shows 600,000 or so clones, around 12% of them singletons. What was sequenced was naive CD4+ T cells from blood. Receptors were obtained from a man younger than 40 with type 1 diabetes.

A note on this clone: The junction differs from germline at one of its ends, possibly a read error. The V gene is TRBV4-1, the J gene TRBJ1-1; a weak D match, TRBD1 (6 bases). This CDR3 region has 16 residues. Germline-derived CDR1 and CDR2 are MGHRA and YSYEKL. The CDR3 loop reads CASSQPEGERNTEAFF. In nucleotides, the CDR3 is TGCGCCAGCAGCCAGCCGGAGGGGGAGAGAAACACCGAAGCTTTCTTT.

The chain couples TRBV6-1 to TRBJ1-2; TRBD1 might be the D (5 bases). There are 15 residues in the CDR3. Between the trimmed V and J ends, which lost 5 bases and 4 bases, there was a span of 17 bases. Germline V lookup: CDR1 MNHNS, CDR2 SASEGT. The CDR3 bases are TGTGCCAGCAGTCCCCGGGGCTCAAGATTCTATGGCTACACCTTC. This codes for CASSPRGSRFYGYTF.

This clone has more than one count but fewer than ten. The rearrangement uses TRBV7-2 and TRBJ2-5; tentative D call: TRBD1 (6 bases). Germline assignment: CDR1 SGHTA and CDR2 FQGNSA. This CDR3 spans 13 amino acids. Trimming removed 5 bases at V and 5 bases at J, with 12 bases between. The CDR3 spells CASSPWGRETQYF. The CDR3 DNA follows: TGTGCCAGCAGCCCTTGGGGGCGGGAGACCCAGTACTTC.

The chain carries TRBV7-9 and TRBJ2-2; D is undetermined. The germline V gene encodes CDR1 SEHNR and CDR2 FQNEAQ (reference sequence). Between the trimmed V and J ends, which lost 3 bases and 4 bases, there was a span of 12 bases. The CDR3 has 15 residues. The CDR3 loop is CASSFPGGSTGELFF. Here the CDR3 DNA reads TGTGCCAGCAGCTTTCCAGGCGGTTCCACCGGGGAGCTGTTTTTT.

This clone has a handful of counts. This chain links TRBV7-9 with TRBJ1-2; maybe TRBD1 (5 bases). Trimming left V 4 bases short and J 1 base short, with 10 bases between. Germline lookup yields CDR1 SEHNR and CDR2 FQNEAQ (reference sequence). This CDR3 is built from 14 residues. The CDR3 DNA is TGTGCCAGCAGCTACCAGACAGATAACTATGGCTACACCTTC. It specifies CASSYQTDNYGYTF.

This clone was counted only a few times. Other DNA sequences in the sample encode the same CDR3. V gene TRBV5-1 combines with J gene TRBJ2-7, with 10 nucleotides matching TRBD2. Germline V gives CDR1 SGHRS, CDR2 YFSETQ. This CDR3 contains 15 residues. The V and J ends lost 2 bases and 0 bases, in that order; junction bases with no gene match: 2. Here the CDR3 DNA reads TGCGCCAGCAGCTTACTAGCGGGGAGCTCCTACGAGCAGTACTTC. It translates to CASSLLAGSSYEQYF.

This clone has only a few counts. The V call is TRBV11-3, the J call TRBJ2-1; D perhaps matches TRBD1 (6 bases). The germline gives CDR1 SGHNT, CDR2 YENEEA. The CDR3 loop spans 13 amino acids. The V gene lost 5 bases and the J gene lost 8 bases, with 13 bases spanning the gap. CDR3 coding DNA: TGTGCCAGCAGCGGGACATTGCCCCATGAGCAGTTCTTC. Its protein product is CASSGTLPHEQFF.

This chain's CDR3 is CASRTGTINEQFF. The CDR3 nucleotides read TGTGCCAGCAGGACCGGGACCATAAATGAGCAGTTCTTC. V is TRBV2 and J is TRBJ2-1; either TRBD1 or TRBD2 may supply D (5 bases each). Trimming took 6 bases from V and 7 from J, leaving 13 bases between them. Germline-derived CDR1 and CDR2 are SNHLY and FYNNEI. The CDR3 is 13 amino acids.

This rearrangement joins TRBV5-1 to TRBJ1-1; D remains unclear. V dropped 5 bases and J dropped 2 bases, with 13 bases sitting between them. Per germline, CDR1 SGHRS and CDR2 YFSETQ. The CDR3 is 14 amino acids. The CDR3 DNA reads TGCGCCAGCAGAAGGGAGGCAGCAAACACTGAAGCTTTCTTT. It encodes CASRREAANTEAFF.

The rearrangement uses TRBV6-5 and TRBJ2-4; TRBD1 or TRBD2 may be the D gene (5 bases each). Trimming stripped 6 bases from V and 3 bases from J, with 15 bases between. The CDR3 runs to 15 residues. Germline-derived CDR1 and CDR2 are MNHEY and SVGAGI. The DNA of the CDR3 is TGTGCCAGCAGCGCCGGGGACGCGGGCAAAAACATTCAGTACTTC. This gives the protein CASSAGDAGKNIQYF.

This clone was found a few times. The chain uses TRBV5-4 and TRBJ2-7; D is tentatively TRBD1 or TRBD2 (5 bases each). The ends were cut back, 4 bases at V and 3 bases at J, with 14 bases in the middle. The CDR3 totals 14 residues. The germline gives CDR1 SGHNT, CDR2 YYREEE (reference sequence). The CDR3 sequence is CASSLRAGHYEQYF. The CDR3 DNA is TGTGCCAGCAGCCTGCGGGCAGGGCACTACGAGCAGTACTTC. The variable domain in full, completed from reference TRBV5-4 and TRBJ2-7, reads ETGVTQSPTHLIKTRGQQVTLRCSSQSGHNTVSWYQQALGQGPQFIFQYYREEENGRGNFPPRFSGLQFPNYSSELNVNALELDDSALYLCASSLRAGHYEQYFGPGTRLTVT.

This chain connects TRBV7-9 to TRBJ2-3, with TRBD1 matching over 7 bases. The ends lost 1 base at V and 4 bases at J; junction bases unmatched: 5. Per the germline V gene, CDR1 is SEHNR and CDR2 is FQNEAQ (reference sequence). The CDR3 extends over 15 amino acids. The DNA of the CDR3 is TGTGCCAGCAGCTTAGAGGGGGCCGAGTCAGATACGCAGTATTTT. It translates to CASSLEGAESDTQYF. Filled out from reference TRBV7-9 and TRBJ2-3, the complete variable domain reads DTGVSQNPRHKITKRGQNVTFRCDPISEHNRLYWYRQTLGQGPEFLTYFQNEAQLEKSRLLSDRFSAERPKGSFSTLEIQRTEQGDSAMYLCASSLEGAESDTQYFGPGTRLTVL.

The J gene is TRBJ2-5, the V gene TRBV6-6; D unresolved. The CDR3 is made up of 12 amino acids. V shed 4 bases and J shed 3 bases, with 6 bases lying between them. The V gene's germline CDR1 is MNHNY and CDR2 SVGAGI (reference sequence). The CDR3 DNA reads as TGTGCCAGCAGTTCGGTTGAAGAGACCCAGTACTTC. This codes for CASSSVEETQYF.

The CDR3, as DNA: TGTGCCACCTTTTACCGGGACAGAGGAGAGCAGTACTTC. As protein: CATFYRDRGEQYF. The chain employs TRBV28 and TRBJ2-7; 7 bases are shared with TRBD1. Trimming removed 10 bases from V and 7 bases from J; junction bases left unmatched: 13. The CDR3 runs 13 residues. CDR1 is MDHEN and CDR2 is SYDVKM in the germline V gene.

The gene calls are TRBV6-5 and TRBJ2-7; 8 bases match TRBD1. The V gene end was trimmed by 7 bases and the J gene end by 5 bases; junction bases not matched to a gene: 7. This CDR3 has 13 amino acids. CDR1 is MNHEY, CDR2 SVGAGI, per germline. CDR3 coding DNA: TGTGCCAGCACCCGGACAGGGAGCGACGAGCAGTACTTC. Protein product: CASTRTGSDEQYF.

V is TRBV4-1 and J is TRBJ1-5, with D maybe TRBD1 (6 bases). V dropped 0 bases and J dropped 7 bases, with 16 bases sitting between them. There are 16 residues in the CDR3. The germline V gene has CDR1 MGHRA and CDR2 YSYEKL. The chain's CDR3 is CASSQDLGTQFQPQHF. The CDR3, as DNA: TGCGCCAGCAGCCAAGATCTCGGGACACAATTCCAGCCCCAGCATTTT.

This chain uses TRBV5-8 with TRBJ1-5, with D unclear. The germline gives CDR1 SGHTS, CDR2 YDEGEE. This CDR3 comprises 15 residues. V was shortened by 3 bases and J by 0 bases, with 10 bases between the two germline ends. DNA of the CDR3: TGTGCCAGCAGCTCACGTTGGTATAGCAATCAGCCCCAGCATTTT. Translating it yields CASSSRWYSNQPQHF.

This clone has a handful of counts. The genes are TRBV27 and TRBJ2-5; 13 nucleotides match TRBD2. J was trimmed by 2 bases and V by 4 bases; bases with no gene match: 7. The germline V gene has CDR1 MNHEY and CDR2 SMNVEV (reference sequence). This CDR3 comprises 17 residues. CDR3 sequence: CASSSTGTSGVQETQYF. For the CDR3, the DNA is TGTGCCAGCAGTTCAACCGGGACTAGCGGGGTTCAAGAGACCCAGTACTTC.

In this sample, this clone turned up a few times. V is TRBV4-3 and J is TRBJ2-3, with D possibly TRBD2 on 5 matching bases. Germline V gene data show CDR1 as LGHNA and CDR2 as YSLEER. V was clipped by 2 bases and J by 0 bases, with 9 bases between them. The CDR3 contains 15 residues. The CDR3 DNA reads as TGCGCCAGCAGCCAACTACTAGGGAGCACAGATACGCAGTATTTT. Its protein product is CASSQLLGSTDTQYF.

This clone was found a few times. This chain connects TRBV5-1 to TRBJ2-3; the D gene is possibly TRBD2 (5 bases). Deletions cut 4 bases from V and 7 bases from J, with 13 bases between. There are 13 residues in the CDR3. Germline assignment: CDR1 SGHRS and CDR2 YFSETQ. CDR3 in DNA: TGCGCCAGCAGCCTCGCTACGGGGAATACGCAGTATTTT. It translates to CASSLATGNTQYF.

This clone appeared a few times. V gene TRBV19 combines with J gene TRBJ2-2; D perhaps matches TRBD1 (6 bases). The CDR3 is 14 amino acids. Trimming shortened V by 3 bases and J by 6 bases, and 11 bases separated the two germline ends. CDR1 and CDR2 from the germline V gene are LNHDA and SQIVND (reference sequence). CDR3 bases: TGTGCCAGTAGTATTCAGGGGTTTTCCGGGGAGCTGTTTTTT. Amino acid sequence: CASSIQGFSGELFF. Combining the CDR3 with reference TRBV19 and TRBJ2-2 gives the whole variable domain DGGITQSPKYLFRKEGQNVTLSCEQNLNHDAMYWYRQDPGQGLRLIYYSQIVNDFQKGDIAEGYSVSREKKESFPLTVTSAQKNPTAFYLCASSIQGFSGELFFGEGSRLTVL.